This T cell receptor (beta chain) was captured in a study of T-cell memory formation after mild COVID-19. Study results and limitations: Day 15 to 85 contracting clones showed balanced CD4/CD8; later expanders leaned CD4+.

Trimming cost V 6 bases and J 6 bases; bases outside gene matches: 8. Per germline, CDR1 MNHNS and CDR2 SASEGT. This CDR3 has 14 amino acids. There are a few counts of this clonotype. Antigen unknown. TCRdb processed the 5' RACE reads anew with MiXCR; each CDR3 protein has one entry. The repertoire consists of fewer than 150,000 distinct CDR3 sequences, with about 15% occurring once and the leading ten covering approximately 5%. Sequencing input: PBMCs or a T cell subset sorted from them (not recorded which). The sequence was collected from a man aged 18 to 29 who had mild COVID-19 (a few samples of this study predate the infection). Cell type and time point are not known. The chain combines TRBV6-1 with TRBJ1-5; the match to TRBD1 covers 7 bases. Here the CDR3 reads CASSADRVGQPQHF. The CDR3 DNA is TGTGCCAGCAGCGCAGACAGGGTGGGTCAGCCCCAGCATTTT.